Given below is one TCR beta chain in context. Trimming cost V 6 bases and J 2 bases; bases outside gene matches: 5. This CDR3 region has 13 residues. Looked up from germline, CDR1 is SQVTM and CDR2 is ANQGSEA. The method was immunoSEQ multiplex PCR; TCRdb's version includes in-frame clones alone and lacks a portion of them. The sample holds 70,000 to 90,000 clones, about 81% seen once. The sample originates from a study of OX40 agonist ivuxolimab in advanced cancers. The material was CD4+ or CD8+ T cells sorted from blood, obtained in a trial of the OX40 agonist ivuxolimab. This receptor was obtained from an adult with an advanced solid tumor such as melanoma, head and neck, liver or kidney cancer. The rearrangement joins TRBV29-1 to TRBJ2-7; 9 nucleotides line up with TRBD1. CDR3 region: CSVSTGGTYEQYF. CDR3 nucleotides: TGCAGCGTCTCGACAGGGGGAACCTACGAGCAGTACTTC.